The 4 T cell receptor beta chains presented below share a single source sample, sequenced in a study of shared clonotypes between healthy human individuals. Data came from immunoSEQ multiplex PCR; TCRdb stores just in-frame clones and leaves some out. The data contain 2 million to 3 million clones, roughly 93% of them singletons. Sequenced input: naive CD4+ T cells from PBMCs. The subset was: CD45RA+ positively selected. The origin of the receptors is a man aged 18 to 29 in good health. Some clones in this sample may be carry-over from other donors' samples.

This chain joins TRBV14 and TRBJ1-2; TRBD1 aligns across 7 bases. The CDR3 is made up of 14 amino acids. Germline V lookup: CDR1 SGHDN, CDR2 FVKESK. Trimming at V came to 4 bases and at J to 3 bases, leaving 5 bases not matched to a gene. Here the CDR3 DNA reads TGTGCCAGCAGCCCACCCGGGACAGACTATGGCTACACCTTC. Translation: CASSPPGTDYGYTF.

The chain joins TRBV28 to TRBJ1-2; no definite D call. Trimming took off 2 bases at V and 8 bases at J, with 9 bases between the two ends. The CDR3 covers 12 residues. Germline-derived CDR1 and CDR2 are MDHEN and SYDVKM. The CDR3 sequence: CASSLAGKGYTF. CDR3 bases: TGTGCCAGCAGTTTAGCTGGTAAGGGCTACACCTTC.

The V and J genes are TRBV7-8 and TRBJ2-1; the match to TRBD2 covers 11 bases. The junction had 12 bases not matched to a gene; V was cut back by 5 bases and J by 3 bases. The CDR3 length is 18 residues. Germline V lookup: CDR1 SGHVS, CDR2 FQNEAQ. CDR3 loop: CASSPTVGTSGIYNEQFF. DNA of the CDR3: TGTGCCAGCAGCCCGACTGTTGGGACTAGCGGAATCTACAATGAGCAGTTCTTC.

CDR3: CASSHRDFSDTQYF. The CDR3 DNA sequence: TGCGCCAGCAGCCACCGGGACTTCAGCGATACGCAGTATTTT. The rearrangement links TRBV4-3 to TRBJ2-3; D is perhaps TRBD2 (6 bases). Trimming cost V 3 bases and J 6 bases, with 13 bases left between them. Germline CDR1 LGHNA, CDR2 YSLEER. The length of the CDR3 is 14 residues.